The 19 T cell receptor beta chains presented below share a single source sample, sequenced in a study of Ad26.COV2.S vaccination and SARS-CoV-2 variants. Treatment noted: 19 received Ad26.COV2.S at low or high dose, single or two shots; 5 received placebo; per-sample allocation not given. Repertoires come from day 63 after the first vaccine or placebo injection. Using immunoSEQ multiplex PCR, the repertoire was profiled, and TCRdb retains in-frame clones only, with some absent. The sample holds 440,000 or so clones, roughly nine tenths seen once. Sequencing was performed on peripheral blood, taken in a trial of Ad26.COV2.S vaccine versus placebo. All receptors come from a person between 18 and 59 years old who received the Ad26.COV2.S COVID-19 vaccine or a placebo.

This sequence joins TRBV6-5 and TRBJ2-7; the D gene is possibly TRBD1 (6 bases). Germline loops: CDR1 MNHEY, CDR2 SVGAGI. Trimming shortened V by 2 bases and J by 3 bases, and 11 bases separated the two germline ends. CDR3 length equals 14 residues. CDR3 DNA sequence: TGTGCCAGCAGTTACAAAGAGGGGGTCTACGAGCAGTACTTC. Its protein product is CASSYKEGVYEQYF.

V and J are TRBV4-2 and TRBJ1-3, with a weak D call TRBD1 (6 bases). The CDR3 is 22 residues long. The V end was cut by 7 bases, the J end by 1 base, with 35 bases between. The germline V gene encodes CDR1 LGHNA and CDR2 YNFKEQ. CDR3 residues: CASTHKALGGGDLIGSGNTIYF. The CDR3 bases are TGTGCCAGCACCCACAAAGCCCTAGGGGGGGGCGATTTAATAGGTTCTGGAAACACCATATATTTT.

The chain recombines TRBV7-2 with TRBJ1-6; D is uncertain. The V and J ends lost 2 bases and 3 bases respectively, with 17 bases between them. The CDR3 length is 18 residues. Germline V gives CDR1 SGHTA, CDR2 FQGNSA. The CDR3 region is CASSLMAKFHLYNSPLHF. The DNA for the CDR3 is TGTGCCAGCAGCTTAATGGCTAAGTTCCACCTCTATAATTCACCCCTCCACTTT.

This clone was counted a single time. This sequence joins TRBV2 and TRBJ2-1; 7 bases line up with TRBD1. The CDR3 has 15 residues. The V gene's germline CDR1 is SNHLY and CDR2 FYNNEI. The V segment lost 8 bases and the J segment 5 bases; nucleotides outside the gene matches: 12. For the CDR3, the DNA is TGTGCCAGCTCAAGGTTTATGGACAGGCACAATGAGCAGTTCTTC. Residues: CASSRFMDRHNEQFF.

This chain's CDR3 is CASSPGRGFNEQYF. CDR3 DNA sequence: TGTGCCAGCAGCCCTGGGCGGGGGTTTAACGAGCAGTACTTC. V and J are TRBV7-3 and TRBJ2-7; TRBD2 matches 7 bases. Looked up from germline, CDR1 is SGHTA and CDR2 is FQGTGA. This CDR3 has 14 amino acids. J gave up 5 bases and V 5 bases, and 9 bases lay outside the gene matches.

This clone was detected a few times. This chain connects TRBV27 to TRBJ1-5, with D hard to call. V lost 6 bases and J 5 bases, leaving 11 bases between the germline ends. The CDR3 consists of 13 residues. CDR1 and CDR2 from the germline V gene are MNHEY and SMNVEV (reference sequence). CDR3 protein: CASSQQKDQPQHF. The CDR3 region has the DNA TGTGCCAGCAGCCAGCAGAAGGATCAGCCCCAGCATTTT.

The chain employs TRBV15 and TRBJ2-3, with a weak D call TRBD2 (6 bases). This CDR3 has 14 amino acids. Trimming removed 3 bases from V and 6 bases from J, with 13 bases in between. CDR1 and CDR2 (germline): LNHNV, YYDKDF (reference sequence). The CDR3: CATSSLLALDTQYF. The CDR3 DNA reads as TGTGCCACCAGCAGTCTTCTAGCGCTCGATACGCAGTATTTT.

The rearrangement uses TRBV25-1 and TRBJ2-7, with TRBD2 matching 8 bases. Trimming at V came to 5 bases and at J to 1 base, leaving 4 bases not matched to a gene. The CDR3 length is 14 residues. Germline V gene sequence: CDR1 MGHDK, CDR2 SYGVNS. The CDR3 is CASSPSGPSYEQYF. The CDR3 DNA sequence: TGTGCCAGCAGTCCTAGCGGGCCTTCCTACGAGCAGTACTTC.

This clone was recorded once. The V gene is TRBV10-3, the J gene TRBJ1-2; no reliable D call. Trimming stripped 3 bases from V and 4 bases from J, with 12 bases between. This CDR3 comprises 14 residues. The germline V gene has CDR1 ENHRY and CDR2 SYGVKD. In DNA, the CDR3 is TGTGCCATCAGTGACCCAGAGGGTCTCTATGGCTACACCTTC. Translating gives CAISDPEGLYGYTF.

This chain connects TRBV7-9 to TRBJ1-6, with D uncertain. The V gene lost 5 bases and the J gene lost 6 bases, with 11 bases spanning the gap. Germline V lookup: CDR1 SEHNR, CDR2 FQNEAQ (reference sequence). There are 14 residues in the CDR3. The chain's CDR3 is CASSTESFNSPLHF. The CDR3 DNA follows: TGTGCCAGCAGCACCGAAAGCTTTAATTCACCCCTCCACTTT.

V gene TRBV29-1 combines with J gene TRBJ1-1, with TRBD1 as a possible D gene (6 bases). Germline lookup yields CDR1 SQVTM and CDR2 ANQGSEA. The V and J ends lost 5 bases and 0 bases respectively, with 10 bases between them. The CDR3 is made up of 13 amino acids. CDR3 DNA: TGCAGCGTTAGGACAGAGTTGAACACTGAAGCTTTCTTT. Amino acids: CSVRTELNTEAFF.

This rearrangement joins TRBV9 to TRBJ1-2, with 7 bases lining up with TRBD1. CDR1 is SGDLS, CDR2 YYNGEE, per germline. There are 13 residues in the CDR3. Trimming removed 0 bases from V and 5 bases from J; junction bases left unmatched: 1. This CDR3 is CASSVGTGYGYTF. The CDR3 nucleotides are TGTGCCAGCAGCGTAGGGACAGGATATGGCTACACCTTC. The full variable domain, rest sourced from reference TRBV9 and TRBJ1-2, is DSGVTQTPKHLITATGQRVTLRCSPRSGDLSVYWYQQSLDQGLQFLIQYYNGEERAKGNILERFSAQQFPDLHSELNLSSLELGDSALYFCASSVGTGYGYTFGSGTRLTVV.

The genes are TRBV11-2 and TRBJ1-1; a weak D match, TRBD1 (5 bases). This CDR3 comprises 15 residues. The germline V gene has CDR1 SGHAT and CDR2 FQNNGV. The ends were cut back, 3 bases at V and 1 base at J, with 12 bases in the middle. The CDR3 is CASSLTDGANTEAFF. DNA for the CDR3: TGTGCCAGCAGCTTGACGGACGGGGCGAACACTGAAGCTTTCTTT.

The V and J genes are TRBV9 and TRBJ1-2; 8 bases line up with TRBD1. The germline V gene has CDR1 SGDLS and CDR2 YYNGEE. This CDR3 is built from 12 residues. V trimming: 4 bases; J trimming: 8 bases; junction bases outside the gene matches: 4. The CDR3 DNA follows: TGTGCCAGCAGCTCGGACAGGGCGGGCTACACCTTC. Translated: CASSSDRAGYTF.

The chain has TRBV7-8 and TRBJ2-1; no firm D call. This CDR3 contains 13 residues. V lost 7 bases to trimming and J lost 8 bases, with 15 bases between them. Germline V CDR1 and CDR2: SGHVS, FQNEAQ. The CDR3 is CASNKPDGDEQFF. CDR3 DNA sequence: TGTGCCAGCAACAAACCTGACGGCGATGAGCAGTTCTTC.

The V and J genes are TRBV5-1 and TRBJ2-7, with D unresolved. The germline CDR1 and CDR2 sequences are SGHRS and YFSETQ. This CDR3 has 14 amino acids. V lost 0 bases and J lost 2, with 9 bases in between. CDR3 in amino acids: CASSLDGETYEQYF. The CDR3, as DNA: TGCGCCAGCAGCTTGGATGGGGAAACCTACGAGCAGTACTTC.

As to this clone: Other DNA sequences within the sample encode an identical CDR3. The gene calls are TRBV18 and TRBJ2-7; 8 bases align to TRBD2. V was clipped by 2 bases and J by 3 bases; unmatched bases: 6. From germline, CDR1 is KGHSH and CDR2 LQKENI. This CDR3 spans 15 amino acids. CDR3 DNA sequence: TGTGCCAGCTCACCAGGGCTAGCGGGTAACTACGAGCAGTACTTC. Protein sequence: CASSPGLAGNYEQYF. The full variable domain, rest sourced from reference TRBV18 and TRBJ2-7, is NAGVMQNPRHLVRRRGQEARLRCSPMKGHSHVYWYRQLPEEGLKFMVYLQKENIIDESGMPKERFSAEFPKEGPSILRIQQVVRGDSAAYFCASSPGLAGNYEQYFGPGTRLTVT.

The chain carries TRBV7-2 and TRBJ2-7; 9 bases match TRBD1. CDR3 length: 15 residues. Germline V gene data show CDR1 as SGHTA and CDR2 as FQGNSA. Trimming cost V 5 bases and J 0 bases; bases outside gene matches: 5. CDR3 nucleotides: TGTGCCAGCAGCCCCCAGACAGGGGGCTCCTACGAGCAGTACTTC. Translation gives CASSPQTGGSYEQYF.

The chain joins TRBV25-1 to TRBJ2-7; D is perhaps TRBD1 or TRBD2 (5 bases each). V was clipped by 3 bases and J by 3 bases, with 21 bases between them. The germline gives CDR1 MGHDK, CDR2 SYGVNS. The CDR3 covers 17 residues. CDR3 DNA: TGTGCCAGCAGTGACAAACCCCAGGTCTCGGGGCTCTACGAGCAGTACTTC. This gives the protein CASSDKPQVSGLYEQYF.